Listed here are 25 T cell receptor beta chains from one sample, sequenced in a study of PD-1 blockade in classical Hodgkin lymphoma. Produced via immunoSEQ multiplex PCR; TCRdb's table is partial and in-frame only. The data show tens of thousands of clones, over 75% seen once. Stated time point: cycle 4 day 1 (C4D1), after more than 5 weeks of nivolumab. Relapse after autologous stem cell transplantation occurred in every patient, and brentuximab vedotin exposure varied. The material sequenced was peripheral blood mononuclear cells (PBMCs), taken before the fourth cycle of nivolumab. The receptors stem from a human donor with classical Hodgkin lymphoma.

This chain uses TRBV19 with TRBJ2-5; D is unclear. Germline V lookup: CDR1 LNHDA, CDR2 SQIVND (reference sequence). The CDR3 sequence is 13 residues long. The ends were cut back, 4 bases at V and 1 base at J, with 7 bases in the middle. The CDR3 sequence is CASSTQSQETQYF. Here the CDR3 DNA reads TGTGCCAGTAGTACACAGAGCCAAGAGACCCAGTACTTC.

Of note for this clone: The sample contains more than one DNA sequence encoding this CDR3. CDR3 region: CASSQSGTGAYEQYF. Here the CDR3 DNA reads TGCGCCAGCAGCCAATCCGGGACAGGGGCCTACGAGCAGTACTTC. This chain connects TRBV4-1 to TRBJ2-7; 10 nucleotides agree with TRBD1. V was pared by 2 bases and J by 2 bases, with 3 bases of the junction left unmatched. Germline-derived CDR1 and CDR2 are MGHRA and YSYEKL. The CDR3 covers 15 residues.

V usage is TRBV9 and J usage is TRBJ1-2; 7 bases agree with TRBD1. The CDR3 consists of 16 residues. Germline-derived CDR1 and CDR2 are SGDLS and YYNGEE. V lost 4 bases, J lost 3 bases, and 12 bases stayed unmatched. CDR3 sequence reads: CASSPGAGRGDYGYTF. DNA of the CDR3: TGTGCCAGCAGCCCAGGCGCGGGCAGGGGGGACTATGGCTACACCTTC.

The CDR3 DNA reads as TGTGCCAGCAGCCCTTGGACAGGGGACACCGGGGAGCTGTTTTTT. Translating it yields CASSPWTGDTGELFF. The rearrangement joins TRBV4-2 to TRBJ2-2; TRBD1 matches at 9 bases. The V segment lost 4 bases and the J segment 3 bases; nucleotides outside the gene matches: 3. The germline gives CDR1 LGHNA, CDR2 YNFKEQ. CDR3 length equals 15 residues.

The V and J genes are TRBV9 and TRBJ1-5; D might be TRBD1 (5 bases). The CDR3 runs 13 residues. The V gene's germline CDR1 is SGDLS and CDR2 YYNGEE. The V end was cut by 2 bases, the J end by 4 bases, with 7 bases between. The CDR3 loop is CASSVGLNQPQHF. CDR3 bases: TGTGCCAGCAGCGTGGGACTGAATCAGCCCCAGCATTTT.

The CDR3 loop reads CASGTSSGNTIYF. The CDR3 nucleotides read TGTGCCAGCGGAACAAGCTCTGGAAACACCATATATTTT. The V and J genes are TRBV11-3 and TRBJ1-3; unclear D gene. Germline-derived CDR1 and CDR2 are SGHNT and YENEEA. CDR3 length: 13 residues. The V gene lost 8 bases and the J gene lost 0 bases, with 8 bases spanning the gap. Combining the CDR3 with reference TRBV11-3 and TRBJ1-3 gives the whole variable domain EAGVVQSPRYKIIEKKQPVAFWCNPISGHNTLYWYLQNLGQGPELLIRYENEEAVDDSQLPKDRFSAERLKGVDSTLKIQPAELGDSAVYLCASGTSSGNTIYFGEGSWLTVV.

The genes are TRBV7-2 and TRBJ2-5; possibly TRBD2 for D (6 bases). The ends were cut back, 9 bases at V and 2 bases at J, with 13 bases in the middle. Germline V CDR1 and CDR2: SGHTA, FQGNSA. The CDR3 is made up of 13 amino acids. This CDR3 reads CASQTGLQETQYF. The CDR3 nucleotides are TGTGCCAGTCAGACTGGACTACAAGAGACCCAGTACTTC.

In its sample, this clone was seen once. This sequence joins TRBV11-1 and TRBJ2-3; TRBD1 matches at 7 bases. The CDR3 consists of 15 residues. V gave up 3 bases and J gave up 2 bases; unmatched junction bases: 5. Germline V gene sequence: CDR1 SGHAT, CDR2 FQDESV (reference sequence). The CDR3 bases are TGTGCCAGCAGCTTGAGAGACAGGGCCACAGATACGCAGTATTTT. This translates into CASSLRDRATDTQYF.

The chain uses TRBV6-4 and TRBJ2-1; 7 bases align to TRBD1. In germline, CDR1 is MRHNA, CDR2 SNTAGT. The trim removed 2 bases at V and 1 base at J, leaving 11 bases unmatched. This CDR3 is 18 amino acids long. Here the CDR3 reads CASSDIGYRGRSYNEQFF. In nucleotides, the CDR3 is TGTGCCAGCAGTGACATCGGGTACAGGGGCCGTTCCTACAATGAGCAGTTCTTC.

This chain connects TRBV18 to TRBJ2-5; TRBD2 agrees at 8 bases. The germline V gene has CDR1 KGHSH and CDR2 LQKENI. J lost 5 bases, V lost 4 bases, and 6 bases had no gene match. The CDR3 runs 14 residues. The CDR3 region has the DNA TGTGCCAGCTCACGACGGGGGGGCTCGGAGACCCAGTACTTC. This encodes CASSRRGGSETQYF.

This clone was seen just once. The chain links TRBV7-9 to TRBJ1-1; D perhaps matches TRBD1 (6 bases). The length of the CDR3 is 14 residues. V was trimmed by 5 bases and J by 3 bases, leaving 13 bases between them. Germline-derived CDR1 and CDR2 are SEHNR and FQNEAQ (reference sequence). CDR3 coding DNA: TGTGCCAGCAGCCAACAGGGTGGGGACACTGAAGCTTTCTTT. It is translated as CASSQQGGDTEAFF.

V gene TRBV27 combines with J gene TRBJ1-1, with a tentative D call TRBD1 (6 bases). Germline V CDR1 and CDR2: MNHEY, SMNVEV (reference sequence). The germline V and J ends were trimmed by 6 bases and 1 base, with 30 bases remaining between them. The CDR3 extends over 20 amino acids. The DNA of the CDR3 is TGTGCCAGCAGCTCTTATTTGGGTGTTCTCCGGGGGCTGTCGAACACTGAAGCTTTCTTT. Protein product: CASSSYLGVLRGLSNTEAFF.

The V gene is TRBV5-4, the J gene TRBJ1-5; 8 nucleotides align to TRBD1. The germline CDR1 and CDR2 sequences are SGHNT and YYREEE (reference sequence). Losses at the gene ends were 4 bases for V and 2 bases for J; bases not matched to a gene: 2. CDR3 length equals 14 residues. DNA for the CDR3: TGTGCCAGCAGCCAGGACAGGGGCAATCAGCCCCAGCATTTT. Its translation: CASSQDRGNQPQHF.

V gene TRBV9 combines with J gene TRBJ2-5; TRBD1 matches at 10 bases. Looked up from germline, CDR1 is SGDLS and CDR2 is YYNGEE. J gave up 1 base and V 4 bases, and 1 base lay outside the gene matches. The length of the CDR3 is 14 residues. The DNA for the CDR3 is TGTGCCAGCAGCAGACAGGGGGCCCAAGAGACCCAGTACTTC. Its translation: CASSRQGAQETQYF.

This rearrangement joins TRBV19 to TRBJ2-7; 7 bases are a match to TRBD2. This CDR3 has 14 amino acids. After removal of 4 bases from V and 3 bases from J, the junction contained 6 bases not matched to a gene. CDR1 LNHDA and CDR2 SQIVND come from the germline V gene (reference sequence). The CDR3 region is CASSSHGGVYEQYF. The CDR3 DNA is TGTGCCAGTAGTAGTCATGGGGGGGTCTACGAGCAGTACTTC.

This chain joins TRBV19 and TRBJ1-2, with 11 bases lining up with TRBD1. V shed 6 bases and J 7 bases; nucleotides not matched to a gene: 7. CDR1 is LNHDA and CDR2 is SQIVND in the germline V gene (reference sequence). This CDR3 is 14 amino acids long. CDR3 nucleotides: TGTGCCAGTAGATGGACAGGGGGCCTACTTGGCTACACCTTC. Protein sequence: CASRWTGGLLGYTF.

This chain uses TRBV5-1 with TRBJ1-4, with no clear D. V gave up 0 bases and J gave up 4 bases, with 10 bases separating them. CDR3 size: 15 residues. Germline lookup yields CDR1 SGHRS and CDR2 YFSETQ. The CDR3 region is CASSLVGRHNEKLFF. Here the CDR3 DNA reads TGCGCCAGCAGCTTGGTCGGGAGACATAATGAAAAACTGTTTTTT.

V and J are TRBV28 and TRBJ2-2, with 9 bases identical to TRBD1. Germline-derived CDR1 and CDR2 are MDHEN and SYDVKM. The CDR3 totals 18 residues. Trimming cost V 6 bases and J 7 bases; bases outside gene matches: 18. CDR3 nucleotides: TGTGCCAGCAGCCCTATCCCCGGGACAGGGTTCCGTGTCGGGGAGCTGTTTTTT. It specifies CASSPIPGTGFRVGELFF. The whole variable domain, remainder taken from reference TRBV28 and TRBJ2-2, is DVKVTQSSRYLVKRTGEKVFLECVQDMDHENMFWYRQDPGLGLRLIYFSYDVKMKEKGDIPEGYSVSREKKERFSLILESASTNQTSMYLCASSPIPGTGFRVGELFFGEGSRLTVL.

The CDR3 nucleotides read TGCGCCAGCAGCTCCTCTGACGGATACACAGATACGCAGTATTTT. Translated: CASSSSDGYTDTQYF. This chain connects TRBV5-1 to TRBJ2-3; D not certain. The CDR3 length is 15 residues. From germline, CDR1 is SGHRS and CDR2 YFSETQ. V was clipped by 3 bases and J by 2 bases, with 13 bases between them.

This clone was observed a single time. The chain employs TRBV2 and TRBJ2-5, with 7 bases matching TRBD2. In germline, CDR1 is SNHLY, CDR2 FYNNEI. The CDR3 consists of 15 residues. V lost 6 bases and J lost 7; bases outside the gene matches: 14. CDR3 amino acids: CASRVPPARGLTQYF. Written as DNA, the CDR3 is TGTGCCAGCAGGGTGCCGCCGGCGCGGGGGTTGACCCAGTACTTC.

The genes are TRBV7-6 and TRBJ2-7; 11 bases line up with TRBD2. This CDR3 spans 14 amino acids. The germline gives CDR1 SGHVS, CDR2 FNYEAQ. V was clipped by 5 bases and J by 3 bases; unmatched bases: 3. CDR3 sequence reads: CASSPSGRIYEQYF. CDR3 DNA sequence: TGTGCCAGCAGCCCTAGCGGGAGGATCTACGAGCAGTACTTC.

The rearrangement joins TRBV6-5 to TRBJ1-1; no clear D. The CDR3 loop spans 16 amino acids. The V gene's germline CDR1 is MNHEY and CDR2 SVGAGI. Trimming cost V 2 bases and J 0 bases, with 13 bases left between them. The CDR3 region has the DNA TGTGCCAGCAGTTACACACTCTCGACGGTGAACACTGAAGCTTTCTTT. Encoded protein: CASSYTLSTVNTEAFF.

The J gene is TRBJ2-5, the V gene TRBV15, with 10 bases aligning to TRBD1. The CDR3 length is 14 residues. The V gene's germline CDR1 is LNHNV and CDR2 YYDKDF (reference sequence). J was trimmed by 4 bases and V by 4 bases; bases with no gene match: 3. CDR3 DNA sequence: TGTGCCACCAGCATAGACAGGGGGCCAGAGACCCAGTACTTC. Translating gives CATSIDRGPETQYF.

This clone turned up a few times. The chain is built from TRBV25-1 and TRBJ2-7; 10 bases fit TRBD1. V lost 8 bases to trimming and J lost 5 bases; unmatched junction nucleotides: 6. Germline CDR1 MGHDK, CDR2 SYGVNS. The CDR3 has 13 amino acids. CDR3 in DNA: TGTGCCAGCCAATCCGGGACAGGGGACGAGCAGTACTTC. As protein: CASQSGTGDEQYF.

This sequence joins TRBV9 and TRBJ1-3; D remains ambiguous. V lost 3 bases, J lost 0 bases, and 10 bases lay in between. Looked up from germline, CDR1 is SGDLS and CDR2 is YYNGEE. CDR3 size: 15 residues. Written as DNA, the CDR3 is TGTGCCAGCAGCGAGGACGGTTTCTCTGGAAACACCATATATTTT. This gives the protein CASSEDGFSGNTIYF.